These T cell receptor beta chains were read from a single sample in a study of blood T cell repertoires in COVID-19. Some clones are missing from TCRdb's copy, which holds only in-frame ones; the method was immunoSEQ multiplex PCR. The table records a few hundred thousand clones, 90% of them present only once. Sequences were obtained from PBMCs or T cells enriched from blood (not recorded which). The receptor source for this set is a woman between 18 and 29 years old with acute COVID-19. Both conserved end residues are part of each CDR3. D genes are given only for firm matches. Size tells how often a clone was seen (once, few, many) or the class of an expanded clone, and some rows leave it out.

12	TRBJ1-2	NA	TRBV28	NA	CASSWRVYGYTF	TGTGCCAGCAGTTGGCGGGTCTATGGCTACACCTTC
14	TRBJ1-4	NA	TRBV28	NA	CASSFRRQGEKLFF	TGTGCCAGCAGTTTTAGAAGGCAGGGGGAAAAACTGTTTTTT
13	TRBJ2-5	NA	TRBV28	TRBD2	CASNPAGPETQYF	TGTGCCAGCAATCCAGCGGGGCCGGAGACCCAGTACTTC
15	TRBJ1-1	NA	TRBV28	TRBD1	CASSRQGAQGTEAFF	TGTGCCAGCAGTCGACAGGGGGCGCAGGGGACTGAAGCTTTCTTT
14	TRBJ2-2	NA	TRBV7-2	NA	CASSPTEITGELFF	TGTGCCAGCAGCCCGACAGAAATCACCGGGGAGCTGTTTTTT
16	TRBJ1-4	once	TRBV2	NA	CASRAFREATNEKLFF	TGTGCCAGCAGAGCCTTCAGGGAAGCAACTAATGAAAAACTGTTTTTT
15	TRBJ2-1	NA	TRBV27	NA	CASSQAGSSYNEQFF	TGTGCCAGCAGCCAAGCGGGTTCCTCCTACAATGAGCAGTTCTTC
12	TRBJ1-1	NA	TRBV28	NA	CASQTGNTEAFF	TGTGCCAGTCAGACAGGGAACACTGAAGCTTTCTTT
14	TRBJ2-7	NA	TRBV4-2	TRBD2	CASSQEREPWEQYF	TGTGCCAGCAGCCAAGAGCGGGAGCCGTGGGAGCAGTACTTC
15	TRBJ1-1	once	TRBV5-1	NA	CASSLPTLMNTEAFF	TGCGCCAGCAGCTTACCGACACTCATGAACACTGAAGCTTTCTTT
12	TRBJ2-7	few	TRBV25-1	NA	CASAPSSYEQYF	TGTGCCAGCGCCCCCTCCAGCTACGAGCAGTACTTC
12	TRBJ2-4	NA	TRBV3-1/TRBV3-2	NA	CASSMGLNIQYF	TGTGCCAGCAGCATGGGCTTGAACATTCAGTACTTC
15	TRBJ1-2	NA	TRBV27	NA	CASSLYVGSDYGYTF	TGTGCCAGCAGTTTATACGTCGGGTCGGACTATGGCTACACCTTC
17	TRBJ2-7	once	TRBV11-3	TRBD1	CASSFRDRVGSSYEQYF	TGTGCCAGCAGCTTCCGGGACAGGGTTGGTTCCTCCTACGAGCAGTACTTC
15	TRBJ1-1	NA	TRBV28	TRBD1	CASRLTGVVNTEAFF	TGTGCCAGCAGACTCACAGGGGTGGTGAACACTGAAGCTTTCTTT
15	TRBJ2-7	NA	TRBV5-5	NA	CASSQGQTSTYEQYF	TGTGCCAGCAGCCAAGGACAGACCTCAACCTACGAGCAGTACTTC
13	TRBJ1-1	NA	TRBV7-9	NA	CASSSSDSSEAFF	TGTGCCAGCAGCTCATCGGACAGCTCTGAAGCTTTCTTT
13	TRBJ2-7	NA	TRBV27	NA	CASSFTEYYEQYF	TGTGCCAGCAGTTTTACTGAGTACTACGAGCAGTACTTC
16	TRBJ2-5	NA	TRBV19	NA	CASSSWGLRERETQYF	TGTGCCAGTAGTTCCTGGGGCCTTCGGGAGCGGGAGACCCAGTACTTC
15	TRBJ1-1	NA	TRBV5-6	TRBD1	CASSREGQGRLEAFF	TGTGCCAGCAGCAGAGAGGGACAGGGGCGTCTTGAAGCTTTCTTT
16	TRBJ2-1	NA	TRBV11-3	TRBD1	CASSLEGAGGYNEQFF	TGTGCCAGCAGCTTAGAGGGGGCAGGGGGCTACAATGAGCAGTTCTTC
18	TRBJ2-2	NA	TRBV7-2	TRBD2	CASSLVPGLERNTGELFF	TGTGCCAGCAGCTTAGTCCCGGGACTAGAGAGAAACACCGGGGAGCTGTTTTTT
13	TRBJ1-1	NA	TRBV5-6	NA	CASSLGRPRGAFF	TGTGCCAGCAGCTTGGGGCGGCCACGCGGGGCTTTCTTT
14	TRBJ1-2	NA	TRBV4-2	TRBD1	CASSQGQGTDGYTF	TGTGCCAGCAGCCAAGGACAGGGGACTGACGGCTACACCTTC
15	TRBJ1-1	NA	TRBV9	NA	CASSAPPGTNTEAFF	TGTGCCAGCAGCGCCCCCCCGGGAACGAACACTGAAGCTTTCTTT